This T cell receptor (beta chain) was documented in a study of control samples from healthy donors and cancer patients. This CDR3 has 14 amino acids. The germline gives CDR1 MDHEN, CDR2 SYDVKM. Trimming pared 3 bases from V and 1 base from J, leaving 4 bases between. TCRdb's table, derived via immunoSEQ multiplex PCR, lists solely in-frame clones and lacks some. The table has tens of thousands of clones, approximately 95% seen once. Sequencing was carried out using blood. The TCR comes from a woman aged 25 to 39 in good health. The chain couples TRBV28 to TRBJ2-6; D ambiguous. This CDR3 reads CASSFDSGANVLTF. The CDR3 DNA is TGTGCCAGCAGTTTTGATTCTGGGGCCAACGTCCTGACTTTC.